The clone carrying this T cell receptor (beta chain) was recorded a few times. Its antigen is as yet unknown. Individual cDNA molecules received unique molecular identifiers. TCRdb itself ran the 5' RACE reads through MiXCR, one entry per CDR3 protein. The sample yields some 96,000 distinct CDR3 sequences, under 15% seen once. The record originates from a study of early T cells in non-severe SARS-CoV-2 infection. Study-wide background: The study sequenced bulk RNA from unsorted whole blood, with chains unpaired. Study-level points and caveats: Private and CD4 specificities were missed by VDJdb matching, skewed to anti-spike CD8.

This CDR3 has 14 amino acids. With 5 bases clipped from V and 10 bases from J, the junction kept 12 bases outside the gene matches. Sequencing was carried out using whole blood. The receptor was isolated from an adult who was a healthcare worker with PCR-confirmed SARS-CoV-2 infection or an uninfected control (not recorded which). The genes are TRBV12-3 or TRBV12-4 and TRBJ2-3, with TRBD2 matching over 7 bases. In DNA form, the CDR3 reads TGTGCCAGCAGTCCTTCTCAGAAGCGGGGCTCGCAGTATTTT. This encodes CASSPSQKRGSQYF.